A selection of T cell receptor beta chains follows, all from one sample in a study of blood T cell repertoires in COVID-19. The protocol was immunoSEQ multiplex PCR, while the TCRdb copy is restricted to in-frame clones and leaves out a portion. The sample has 150,000 to 200,000 clones, around 82% seen once. Sequencing was done on a sample of peripheral blood. These receptors were obtained from a woman older than 75 with active or convalescent COVID-19. CDR3s include the opening cysteine and the closing phenylalanine or tryptophan. Each record gives: J gene, V gene, clone size, CDR3 protein. The size entry is marked missing in some rows and otherwise reads once, few, many or a size class.

J: TRBJ2-7; V: TRBV10-1; size: .; CDR3: CASSESGGLGEQYF
J: TRBJ1-3; V: TRBV4-1; size: .; CDR3: CASSQIGRGSSGNTIYF
J: TRBJ2-5; V: TRBV7-2; size: .; CDR3: CASSSRTGGRIETQYF
J: TRBJ2-7; V: TRBV5-1; size: .; CDR3: CASSSGTAQGEQYF
J: TRBJ2-1; V: TRBV5-1; size: few; CDR3: CASSLAGNNEQFF
J: TRBJ1-1; V: TRBV28; size: .; CDR3: CAIQGERYMNTEAFF
J: TRBJ1-2; V: TRBV30; size: .; CDR3: CAWSPGQGDYGYTF
J: TRBJ1-2; V: TRBV28; size: .; CDR3: CASSSEPTGVYGYTF
J: TRBJ2-5; V: TRBV15; size: once; CDR3: CATSRADGRYQETQYF
J: TRBJ2-2; V: TRBV5-4; size: .; CDR3: CASSLGDRASTGELFF
J: TRBJ2-3; V: TRBV14; size: .; CDR3: CASSPWTSGMITDTQYF
J: TRBJ1-1; V: TRBV4-1; size: .; CDR3: CASSPQGSGRNTEAFF
J: TRBJ1-2; V: TRBV7-9; size: .; CDR3: CASSRTGSLNGYTF
J: TRBJ1-1; V: TRBV6-5; size: few; CDR3: CASSIGGAGDTEAFF
J: TRBJ2-7; V: TRBV5-6; size: .; CDR3: CASSLYGGSYEQYF
J: TRBJ1-4; V: TRBV13; size: .; CDR3: CASSPGQTTTNEKLFF
J: TRBJ1-2; V: TRBV27; size: .; CDR3: CASSPRRGLGYTF
J: TRBJ1-6; V: TRBV6-5; size: .; CDR3: CATHRGARSPLHF
J: TRBJ2-1; V: TRBV5-1; size: .; CDR3: CASSFLSGRAGGVNEQFF
J: TRBJ2-5; V: TRBV19; size: .; CDR3: CASSIEGGTGRPWETQYF
J: TRBJ2-7; V: TRBV20-1; size: .; CDR3: CSAPQGNEQYF
J: TRBJ1-5; V: TRBV28; size: .; CDR3: CATQRGYQPQHF
J: TRBJ1-1; V: TRBV7-2; size: .; CDR3: CASSLAGRTEAFF
J: TRBJ2-7; V: TRBV6-6; size: once; CDR3: CASSYLQGYEQYF
J: TRBJ2-1; V: TRBV5-1; size: few; CDR3: CASSLVEGAISNEQFF
J: TRBJ1-3; V: TRBV23-1; size: .; CDR3: CASTQGQNSGNTIYF
J: TRBJ2-7; V: TRBV19; size: .; CDR3: CASSKAAGGYEQYF
J: TRBJ2-1; V: TRBV4-2; size: .; CDR3: CASSPAPGQFYNEQFF
J: TRBJ2-4; V: TRBV7-3; size: .; CDR3: CASSPDESRGIQYF
J: TRBJ2-1; V: TRBV7-9; size: .; CDR3: CAGRVAGVWGNEQFF
J: TRBJ1-6; V: TRBV7-6; size: .; CDR3: CASSPRDRENSPLHF
J: TRBJ2-2; V: TRBV24-1; size: .; CDR3: CATSDLQRGEAGELFF
J: TRBJ2-7; V: TRBV10-3; size: .; CDR3: CAIRPPGQGSEQYF
J: TRBJ1-1; V: TRBV6-6; size: few; CDR3: CASSRGQNTEAFF
J: TRBJ1-2; V: TRBV2; size: .; CDR3: CASSAVQGANYGYTF
J: TRBJ2-7; V: TRBV18; size: .; CDR3: CASSPPWASGAYEQYF
J: TRBJ1-6; V: TRBV19; size: .; CDR3: CASSRDRNNSPLHF
J: TRBJ2-1; V: TRBV5-8; size: .; CDR3: CASSLAGLQLDEQFF
J: TRBJ1-2; V: TRBV6-1; size: few; CDR3: CASSERSTPAPYGYTF
J: TRBJ2-1; V: TRBV30; size: .; CDR3: CAGAGPLDNEQFF
J: TRBJ2-7; V: TRBV6-1; size: .; CDR3: CASSETEQYF
J: TRBJ1-4; V: TRBV29-1; size: .; CDR3: CSVGGGAGEKLFF
J: TRBJ1-1; V: TRBV30; size: .; CDR3: CAWSLRGWTEAFF
J: TRBJ2-3; V: TRBV2; size: .; CDR3: CASRPVGTDTQYF
J: TRBJ1-2; V: TRBV20-1; size: .; CDR3: CSASTGGRINGYTF